The subject of this entry is one T cell receptor beta chain. The assay was immunoSEQ multiplex PCR, and TCRdb's table has in-frame clones only and misses some. The repertoire holds about 120,000 clones, about 74% seen once, with 5% to 7.5% in the top ten. Looked up from germline, CDR1 is GTSNPN and CDR2 is SVGIG (reference sequence). Trimming removed 5 bases from V and 11 bases from J, with 15 bases in between. The CDR3 is 11 amino acids. This specimen belongs to a study of blood T cell repertoires in COVID-19. Study-level background: Samples came from the United States, Italy and Spain, spanning acute and convalescent COVID-19. In each case, the material was cDNA or gDNA derived from T cells, B-cell-depleted T cells, or PBMCs.

This receptor was identified in a man between 65 and 85 years old with acute or convalescent COVID-19. The chain couples TRBV30 to TRBJ1-2; D is possibly TRBD1 (6 bases). Sample: peripheral blood. Here the CDR3 reads CAWENRVWYTF. The CDR3 bases are TGTGCCTGGGAGAACAGGGTTTGGTACACCTTC.